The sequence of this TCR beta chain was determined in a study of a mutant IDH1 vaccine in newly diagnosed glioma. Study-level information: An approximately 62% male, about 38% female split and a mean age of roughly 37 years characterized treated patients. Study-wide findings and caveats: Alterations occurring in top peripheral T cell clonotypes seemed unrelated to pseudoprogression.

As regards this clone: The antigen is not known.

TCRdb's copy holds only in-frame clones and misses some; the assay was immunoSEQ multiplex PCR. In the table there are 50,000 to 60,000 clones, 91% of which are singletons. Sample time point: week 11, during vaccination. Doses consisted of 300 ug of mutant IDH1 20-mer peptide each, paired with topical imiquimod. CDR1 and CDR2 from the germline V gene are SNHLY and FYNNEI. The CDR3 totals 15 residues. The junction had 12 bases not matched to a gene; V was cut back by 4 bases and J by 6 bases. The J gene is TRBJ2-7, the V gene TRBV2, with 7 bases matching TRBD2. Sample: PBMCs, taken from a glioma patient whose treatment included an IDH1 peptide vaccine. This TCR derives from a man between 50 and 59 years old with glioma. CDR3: CASSAVTSKVGEQYF. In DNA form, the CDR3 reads TGTGCCAGCAGTGCTGTGACTAGCAAAGTAGGCGAGCAGTACTTC.